This entry features one T cell receptor beta chain sequence. Its antigen remains unknown. Expressed TCRB transcripts were sequenced after all isolated RNA was converted to cDNA. Regulatory, naive and central memory T cell samples averaged approximately 3.9 million reads. Profiling relied on immunoSEQ multiplex PCR, and the TCRdb table lists in-frame clones only, not all of them. This table holds around 280,000 clones, about 15% found once. The sample originates from a study of beta chain features in type 1 diabetes. About the research overall: Taken together, all samples contributed 107,917,701 examined sorted cells.

Populations obtained by sorting all exceeded 95% purity. Study findings and constraints: For cells with high TCR expression, cDNA sequencing could yield over-representation. TCRB CDR3s from Type 1 diabetes patients were moderately but significantly shorter in all four CD4+ subsets.

Germline V lookup: CDR1 SGDLS, CDR2 YYNGEE. The CDR3 totals 14 residues. V shed 4 bases and J 0 bases; nucleotides not matched to a gene: 4. The clonotype originates from a man aged 18-30 years with type 1 diabetes. The J gene is TRBJ2-7, the V gene TRBV9; 7 bases line up with TRBD2. Sequenced: naive CD4+ T cells from blood. CDR3 protein: CASSPSGYSYEQYF. CDR3 DNA: TGTGCCAGCAGCCCTAGCGGATACTCCTACGAGCAGTACTTC.